The 21 T cell receptor beta chains given below trace back to one sample, sequenced in a study of blood T cells in healthy people across ages. It was with a sample-barcoded 5' primer and a J-beta primer mix that a second PCR of roughly 7 to 12 cycles was run. TCRdb ran MiXCR on the 5' RACE reads and lists one entry per CDR3 protein. The sample lists some 1,500,000 distinct CDR3 sequences; roughly 43% were seen once. Sequencing was done on a sample of blood. These TCRs come from a woman in her late teens or twenties in good health.

This clonotype showed up just a few times. The chain combines TRBV3-1 with TRBJ2-3; D is unresolved. The germline gives CDR1 LGHDT, CDR2 YNNKEL (reference sequence). The ends were cut back, 3 bases at V and 4 bases at J, with 5 bases in the middle. This CDR3 is built from 12 residues. The CDR3 spells CASSHNADTQYF. The CDR3 DNA follows: TGTGCCAGCAGCCATAATGCAGATACGCAGTATTTT.

This chain links TRBV7-2 with TRBJ2-5, with D uncertain. The CDR3 has 12 amino acids. Germline values: CDR1 SGHTA, CDR2 FQGNSA. Deletions cut 5 bases from V and 5 bases from J, with 9 bases between. The CDR3 nucleotides are TGTGCCAGCAGCCATGTAAGGGAGACCCAGTACTTC. It yields the protein CASSHVRETQYF.

V and J are TRBV6-5 and TRBJ1-6, with D perhaps matching TRBD1 (6 bases). V lost 10 bases, J lost 9 bases, and 19 bases lay in between. CDR1 is MNHEY, CDR2 SVGAGI, per germline. This CDR3 is built from 14 residues. CDR3 region: CATLEQGATSPLHF. The DNA of the CDR3 is TGTGCCACCCTGGAACAGGGTGCTACTTCACCCCTCCACTTT.

The chain recombines TRBV20-1 with TRBJ2-2; the match to TRBD2 covers 9 bases. The CDR3 covers 16 residues. V shed 0 bases, J shed 3 bases, and the junction held 5 bases outside the gene matches. Germline V lookup: CDR1 DFQATT, CDR2 SNEGSKA (reference sequence). The CDR3 DNA sequence: TGCAGTGCTAGAGATTGGGTAGCGGGGGACACCGGGGAGCTGTTTTTT. Protein sequence: CSARDWVAGDTGELFF.

This clonotype was seen many times. The rearrangement uses TRBV28 and TRBJ2-7; the match to TRBD2 covers 11 bases. CDR1 and CDR2 from the germline V gene are MDHEN and SYDVKM. The V gene end was trimmed by 5 bases and the J gene end by 3 bases; junction bases not matched to a gene: 6. This CDR3 spans 15 amino acids. Here the CDR3 DNA reads TGTGCCAGCAGTCTTAGCGGGAGGGCCCTCTACGAGCAGTACTTC. It codes for CASSLSGRALYEQYF.

J is TRBJ2-5 and V is TRBV10-3; the match to TRBD1 covers 8 bases. CDR3 length equals 14 residues. Germline V gene data show CDR1 as ENHRY and CDR2 as SYGVKD. J was trimmed by 2 bases and V by 6 bases; bases with no gene match: 5. The CDR3 protein is CAISPGQGQETQYF. As DNA, the CDR3 is TGTGCCATCAGCCCTGGACAGGGACAAGAGACCCAGTACTTC.

On this clonotype itself: One end of the junction does not line up with germline, which may come from a read error. This chain's CDR3 is CAGSLGLGRVQPQHF. The CDR3 DNA is TGTGCCGGCAGCTTAGGGCTGGGACGGGTCCAGCCCCAGCATTTT. V gene TRBV7-2 combines with J gene TRBJ1-5; perhaps TRBD1 as D (5 bases). CDR3 length equals 15 residues. CDR1 is SGHTA, CDR2 FQGNSA, per germline.

The sample holds many counts of this clonotype. The chain employs TRBV27 and TRBJ2-7; 9 bases align to TRBD1. Trimming took 6 bases from V and 0 from J; bases not matched to a gene: 6. This CDR3 comprises 15 residues. Germline V CDR1 and CDR2: MNHEY, SMNVEV (reference sequence). The chain's CDR3 is CASSWGQGSSYEQYF. Here the CDR3 DNA reads TGTGCCAGCAGCTGGGGACAGGGCAGCTCCTACGAGCAGTACTTC.

This clonotype is a singleton in its sample. The V gene is TRBV20-1, the J gene TRBJ2-7; perhaps TRBD2 as D (5 bases). The CDR3 is 14 amino acids. Germline lookup yields CDR1 DFQATT and CDR2 SNEGSKA (reference sequence). V lost 0 bases, J lost 0 bases, and 9 bases lay in between. CDR3: CSARERVSSYEQYF. The CDR3 bases are TGCAGTGCTAGAGAGAGGGTCAGCTCCTACGAGCAGTACTTC.

In this sample, this clonotype turned up a few times. The chain employs TRBV9 and TRBJ2-7; D uncertain. Germline-derived CDR1 and CDR2 are SGDLS and YYNGEE. The CDR3 covers 14 residues. Trimming pared 5 bases from V and 2 bases from J, leaving 14 bases between. The CDR3 sequence is CASSRRTETYEQYF. The DNA of the CDR3 is TGTGCCAGCAGTCGACGGACGGAAACCTACGAGCAGTACTTC.

The chain uses TRBV12-3 or TRBV12-4 and TRBJ2-1, with no clear D. The CDR3 totals 11 residues. Deletions cut 4 bases from V and 15 bases from J, with 13 bases between. CDR3: CASSSPAPLFF. In DNA, the CDR3 is TGTGCCAGCAGTTCTCCGGCGCCGTTGTTCTTC.

The gene calls are TRBV4-3 and TRBJ2-3; 9 bases line up with TRBD2. Trimming cost V 2 bases and J 0 bases; bases outside gene matches: 15. This CDR3 has 20 amino acids. Germline lookup yields CDR1 LGHNA and CDR2 YSLEER. DNA for the CDR3: TGCGCCAGCAGCCAATTCAACTGGGCGGGGGGGCCAGGTAGCACAGATACGCAGTATTTT. This sequence encodes CASSQFNWAGGPGSTDTQYF.

This clonotype appeared a few times. V gene TRBV2 combines with J gene TRBJ2-2, with a possible D match to TRBD1 (5 bases). The germline CDR1 and CDR2 sequences are SNHLY and FYNNEI. Trimming shortened V by 7 bases and J by 4 bases, and 13 bases separated the two germline ends. The CDR3 consists of 14 residues. The DNA of the CDR3 is TGTGCCAGCAAGGGCAGGGCCAGCACCGGGGAGCTGTTTTTT. It yields the protein CASKGRASTGELFF.

This chain connects TRBV20-1 to TRBJ2-5; D possibly corresponds to TRBD1 (5 bases). Germline V lookup: CDR1 DFQATT, CDR2 SNEGSKA (reference sequence). The CDR3 has 13 amino acids. V was clipped by 0 bases and J by 11 bases, with 16 bases between them. CDR3: CSARDPLGHEQYF. The CDR3 coding sequence is TGCAGTGCTAGAGACCCCTTGGGGCATGAGCAGTACTTC.

V gene TRBV12-3 or TRBV12-4 combines with J gene TRBJ2-1; 12 nucleotides align to TRBD2. CDR3 length: 19 residues. V was clipped by 1 base and J by 8 bases; unmatched bases: 15. This CDR3 reads CASSLVLRGLAGGPDEQFF. The CDR3 DNA reads as TGTGCCAGCAGTTTAGTATTGAGGGGACTAGCGGGTGGACCTGATGAGCAGTTCTTC.

Only a few counts were recorded for this clonotype. V usage is TRBV18 and J usage is TRBJ2-1; D is possibly TRBD2 (6 bases). CDR1 and CDR2 from the germline V gene are KGHSH and LQKENI. This CDR3 comprises 17 residues. V lost 6 bases to trimming and J lost 4 bases, with 22 bases between them. The CDR3 DNA sequence: TGTGCCAGCTCCAGGGCCCGGGCGGCCGGGAGTTACAATGAGCAGTTCTTC. This codes for CASSRARAAGSYNEQFF.

There are many counts of this clonotype. The genes are TRBV4-3 and TRBJ1-2; D is ambiguous. Trimming pared 1 base from V and 4 bases from J, leaving 10 bases between. The germline CDR1 and CDR2 sequences are LGHNA and YSLEER. This CDR3 is built from 14 residues. The CDR3 bases are TGCGCCAGCAGCCAAGTAGACAAAGGCTATGGCTACACCTTC. This translates into CASSQVDKGYGYTF.

The chain joins TRBV20-1 to TRBJ2-5, with a tentative D call TRBD2 (5 bases). Germline loops: CDR1 DFQATT, CDR2 SNEGSKA (reference sequence). With 0 bases removed from V and 11 bases from J, the gap between germline ends came to 7 bases. CDR3 length equals 10 residues. This chain's CDR3 is CSARDTGQYF. The CDR3 DNA sequence: TGCAGTGCTAGAGATACGGGGCAGTACTTC.

V gene TRBV7-9 combines with J gene TRBJ1-2; 7 nucleotides agree with TRBD1. V trimming: 1 base; J trimming: 4 bases; junction bases outside the gene matches: 6. Per germline, CDR1 SEHNR and CDR2 FQNEAQ (reference sequence). This CDR3 is 15 amino acids long. The DNA of the CDR3 is TGTGCCAGCAGCTTAGTTCTCGACAGGGTCTATGGCTACACCTTC. It yields the protein CASSLVLDRVYGYTF.

The gene calls are TRBV19 and TRBJ1-1, with D possibly matching TRBD1 (6 bases). V shed 5 bases and J shed 0 bases, with 13 bases lying between them. The CDR3 runs to 15 residues. Germline V gene data show CDR1 as LNHDA and CDR2 as SQIVND (reference sequence). The CDR3 nucleotides are TGTGCCAGTAGTGAAGACAGGTACGTGAACACTGAAGCTTTCTTT. Residues: CASSEDRYVNTEAFF.

The V call is TRBV3-1, the J call TRBJ2-1; TRBD2 agrees at 9 bases. Germline trimming cut 0 bases from V and 8 bases from J; bases unmatched to any gene: 8. This CDR3 region has 16 residues. Germline loops: CDR1 LGHDT, CDR2 YNNKEL (reference sequence). As DNA, the CDR3 is TGTGCCAGCAGCCAAGATCCGCGGGGGGGCCGGTATGAGCAGTTCTTC. Its protein product is CASSQDPRGGRYEQFF.